This T cell receptor beta chain was obtained from a study of molecular identifiers for immune sequencing clone quantification (dated by TCRdb to the late 2010s). In the study overall: For a replicate experiment, RNA from around 18,000 or 91,000 naive CD8 T cells was divided into five aliquots, and four of the five aliquots were sequenced. This methods study used CD8 T cells to benchmark TCR RNA copy counting and molecular-identifier clustering-based TCR repertoire sequencing (MIDCIRS). Beyond this particular receptor, the publication reports: The naive libraries included spiked-in Jurkat TCR RNA (fewer than 11 copies' worth), and this Jurkat TCR RNA is not part of the donor repertoire. Highly expanded clone sizes could be underestimated if identical TCR molecules share a barcode. In CMV-specific effector cells, clones with more than 20 RNA copies contained over 99% of molecules, whereas in naive cells such clones contained under 1% of molecules. Modeling gave around 3.3 recovered TCR RNA copies per cell versus approximately 10 by digital PCR, implying 25% to 30% capture efficiency. Without barcode sub-clustering, chimeric consensus sequences inflated TCR diversity; chimeras reached as high as 47%. Spiked-in Jurkat TCR RNA equal to a single cell's worth was reported to be detectable even within 1,100,000 naive CD8 T cells.

In the germline V gene, CDR1 corresponds to SGHVS and CDR2 to FNYEAQ. V is pared back by 4 bases and J by 5 bases, with 14 bases lying between the germline termini. The CDR3, from cysteine to phenylalanine, totals 15 residues. The only DNA kept is the CDR3, 45 bases in frame from the first base. Library method: PCR. The sequencing machine was an Illumina HiSeq 4000. Bulk TCR libraries were made following a previously described method, with the TCR primers given in Table S5. Purification of total RNA was performed with the Qiagen AllPrep DNA/RNA kit. Reads from multiple sequencing runs of the same library were pooled before analysis. Concerning the study's data processing: Only reads with exact TCR constant sequence were kept, trimmed to 150 nt, and grouped by their 12-nt molecular barcodes. Reads in each barcode group were sub-clustered using a 15% Levenshtein threshold, and a quality-weighted consensus sequence was built for each RNA molecule. Non-functional sequences were removed, as were lower-count sequences one edit away from another. Barcode sub-clusters with fewer than 20% of the maximum read count were removed, based on fitting two negative binomial distributions. The public reads were reanalyzed by TCRdb: fastp trimming at Q25, MiXCR alignment, in-frame beta chains only. Under each unique CDR3 protein, matching rows form one entry showing the most common genes and DNA. Clone size and V and J calls follow TCRdb, not the original study. This sample holds 400,000 to 600,000 distinct CDR3 sequences; around a fifth were observed only once. 0.84% of the sample goes to the ten largest clones.

Naive CD8 T cell libraries were made from about 21,000 to 970,000 sorted cells using 10%, 30% or 50% of purified RNA. On a BD FACSAria II, naive CD8 T cells were FACS-sorted as CD8+CD4-CCR7+CD45RA+ and collected into RLT Plus buffer. To test detection sensitivity, Jurkat RNA equivalent to more than 9 TCR copies was spiked into samples of about 19,000-1,000,000 naive CD8 T cells. CD8 T cells were enriched with RosetteSep CD8+ T Cell Enrichment Cocktail and Ficoll-Paque, followed by ACK red cell lysis. Note on this clonotype: Its antigen is still unknown. No base qualities exist here, and no much larger clone lies one base off it.

The source of this sequence is a human donor in good health. Some libraries in this study had Jurkat cell RNA spiked in. This chain joins TRBV7-6 to TRBJ2-2; the D gene is not confidently resolved. The sequenced sample consisted of naive CD8+ T cells from blood, with Jurkat cell RNA spiked in. Reading the label with the study, this specimen's cell subset or site is: FACS-sorted CD8+CD4-CCR7+CD45RA+ naive T cells. CDR3 sequence: CASSSTGHETGELFF. The DNA sequence follows: TGTGCCAGCAGCTCCACGGGTCATGAAACCGGGGAGCTGTTTTTT.